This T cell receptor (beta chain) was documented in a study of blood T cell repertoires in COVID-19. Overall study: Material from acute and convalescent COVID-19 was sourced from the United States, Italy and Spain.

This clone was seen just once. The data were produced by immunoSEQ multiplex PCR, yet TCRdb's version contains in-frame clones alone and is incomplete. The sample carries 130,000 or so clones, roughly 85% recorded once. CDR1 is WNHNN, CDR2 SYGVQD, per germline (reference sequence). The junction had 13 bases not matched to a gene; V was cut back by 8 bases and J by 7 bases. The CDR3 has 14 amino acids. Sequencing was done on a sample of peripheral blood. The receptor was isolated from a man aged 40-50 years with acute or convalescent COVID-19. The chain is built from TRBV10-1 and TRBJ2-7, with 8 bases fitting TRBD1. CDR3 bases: TGCGCCAGCCGGCCATGCGGACAGGGTCAAGAGCAGTACTTC. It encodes CASRPCGQGQEQYF.